These 16 T cell receptor beta chains came from one sample sequenced in a study of blood T cells in healthy people across ages. A sample-barcoded 5' primer and a J-beta primer mix were used in a second PCR of roughly 6 to 11 cycles. From the 5' RACE reads, TCRdb called clonotypes with MiXCR, one entry per CDR3 protein. The table lists around 900,000 distinct CDR3 sequences, around 28% of them singletons. The specimen was blood. The origin of the receptors is a woman aged 80 or over in good health.

This clonotype was seen a handful of times. This rearrangement joins TRBV10-3 to TRBJ1-1; D is perhaps TRBD1 (6 bases). V was cut by 4 bases and J by 0 bases, with 15 bases left in between. The CDR3 totals 16 residues. CDR1 is ENHRY and CDR2 is SYGVKD in the germline V gene. In DNA, the CDR3 is TGTGCCATCAGTGCCCAAGGGGGTACCATGAACACTGAAGCTTTCTTT. This sequence encodes CAISAQGGTMNTEAFF.

Comments on this clonotype: This sequence may be a read error, since a much larger clone differs from it by one base. The V call is TRBV6-5, the J call TRBJ2-3; 15 nucleotides match TRBD2. The trim removed 8 bases at V and 0 bases at J, leaving 15 bases unmatched. The CDR3 loop spans 20 amino acids. Germline V gene lookup returns CDR1 MNHEY and CDR2 SVGAGI. The DNA of the CDR3 is TGTGCCAGCGGTTCCTTCCCGGGGACTAGCGGGGGGACTAGCACAGATACGCAGTATTTT. It encodes CASGSFPGTSGGTSTDTQYF.

The J gene is TRBJ2-3, the V gene TRBV28; 10 nucleotides agree with TRBD2. This CDR3 comprises 15 residues. V gave up 7 bases and J gave up 3 bases; unmatched junction bases: 7. Per germline, CDR1 MDHEN and CDR2 SYDVKM. This CDR3 reads CASIPSSGGTDTQYF. DNA of the CDR3: TGTGCCAGCATCCCTTCTAGCGGGGGAACAGATACGCAGTATTTT. Using reference TRBV28 and TRBJ2-3 for the parts outside the CDR3, the full variable domain is DVKVTQSSRYLVKRTGEKVFLECVQDMDHENMFWYRQDPGLGLRLIYFSYDVKMKEKGDIPEGYSVSREKKERFSLILESASTNQTSMYLCASIPSSGGTDTQYFGPGTRLTVL.

Only a few counts were recorded for this clonotype. A much larger clonotype is one base distant, so this may be a read error. This chain links TRBV6-5 with TRBJ2-7, with D perhaps matching TRBD1 or TRBD2 (5 bases each). The CDR3 covers 14 residues. Germline V lookup: CDR1 MNHEY, CDR2 SVGAGI. V was trimmed by 7 bases and J by 2 bases, leaving 15 bases between them. In DNA form, the CDR3 reads TGTGCCAGCACCAACGGGACGGGAACCTACGAGCAGTACTTC. Encoded protein: CASTNGTGTYEQYF.

This clonotype was recorded at least ten times. The chain is built from TRBV6-2 or TRBV6-3 and TRBJ1-2; the D gene is possibly TRBD1 (5 bases). V lost 5 bases to trimming and J lost 6 bases, with 22 bases between them. The germline CDR1 and CDR2 sequences are MNHEY and SVGEGT. The CDR3 extends over 16 amino acids. In DNA, the CDR3 is TGTGCCAGCAGTGTCGGCGCCGGGGCCGGGAGGAATGGCTACACCTTC. This sequence encodes CASSVGAGAGRNGYTF.

The chain employs TRBV3-1 and TRBJ1-6, with 9 bases fitting TRBD1. There are 15 residues in the CDR3. The germline gives CDR1 LGHDT, CDR2 YNNKEL (reference sequence). V lost 6 bases, J lost 6 bases, and 6 bases stayed unmatched. The CDR3 DNA reads as TGTGCCAGCAGGGGACAGGGCGCTGCTAATTCACCCCTCCACTTT. Amino acid sequence: CASRGQGAANSPLHF.

The chain combines TRBV12-3 or TRBV12-4 with TRBJ2-5, with 7 bases matching TRBD1. The CDR3 sequence is 16 residues long. After removal of 0 bases from V and 0 bases from J, the junction contained 4 bases not matched to a gene. CDR3 sequence reads: CASSLATGTYQETQYF. For the CDR3, the DNA is TGTGCCAGCAGTTTAGCGACAGGGACGTACCAAGAGACCCAGTACTTC.

This clonotype was seen a handful of times. CDR3 nucleotides: TGTGCCAGCAGCCAAGAAGCGGGGGGGCGTGAGACCCAGTACTTC. Its protein product is CASSQEAGGRETQYF. V and J are TRBV3-1 and TRBJ2-5; 10 bases are shared with TRBD2. The V segment lost 0 bases and the J segment 5 bases; nucleotides outside the gene matches: 3. The CDR3 has 15 residues. Germline assignment: CDR1 LGHDT and CDR2 YNNKEL (reference sequence).

About this clonotype itself: A much more abundant neighbour one base away suggests this may be a read error. The chain has TRBV7-9 and TRBJ1-1; no clear D. Germline V lookup: CDR1 SEHNR, CDR2 FQNEAQ (reference sequence). CDR3 length equals 12 residues. V was pared by 5 bases and J by 4 bases, with 8 bases between. CDR3 region: CASSAESTEAFF. For the CDR3, the DNA is TGTGCCAGCAGCGCGGAGAGCACTGAAGCTTTCTTT.

In its sample, this clonotype was seen a few times. It may be a read error: a sequence one base away is much more abundant. V gene TRBV5-1 combines with J gene TRBJ2-5, with D unresolved. Germline assignment: CDR1 SGHRS and CDR2 YFSETQ. CDR3 length equals 14 residues. V lost 0 bases and J lost 11, with 17 bases in between. The CDR3 nucleotides read TGCGCCAGCAGCTTGGCCGGTCTCAGCAATGAGCAGTACTTC. Its protein is CASSLAGLSNEQYF.

The genes are TRBV13 and TRBJ1-2; no definite D call. Germline V gene data show CDR1 as PRHDT and CDR2 as FYEKMQ (reference sequence). The germline V and J ends were trimmed by 5 bases and 10 bases, with 26 bases remaining between them. The CDR3 has 16 amino acids. CDR3 nucleotides: TGTGCCAGCAGCCCCAGGCGGGAGTACCCCGGGAATGACTACACCTTC. Translation gives CASSPRREYPGNDYTF.

The chain combines TRBV18 with TRBJ1-2; D is unclear. CDR3 size: 13 residues. Germline CDR1 KGHSH, CDR2 LQKENI. The V end lost 5 bases, the J end lost 3 bases, and 10 bases lay between the germline ends. The CDR3 loop reads CASSEGFDYGYTF. The CDR3 DNA sequence: TGTGCCAGCTCAGAGGGTTTCGACTATGGCTACACCTTC. The whole variable domain, remainder taken from reference TRBV18 and TRBJ1-2, is NAGVMQNPRHLVRRRGQEARLRCSPMKGHSHVYWYRQLPEEGLKFMVYLQKENIIDESGMPKERFSAEFPKEGPSILRIQQVVRGDSAAYFCASSEGFDYGYTFGSGTRLTVV.

With respect to this clonotype: The final CDR3 position lacks the conserved phenylalanine or tryptophan, pointing to a likely read error. This chain uses TRBV15 with TRBJ1-4; 9 bases are shared with TRBD1. The CDR3 is 16 residues long. The trim removed 5 bases at V and 8 bases at J, leaving 12 bases unmatched. From germline, CDR1 is LNHNV and CDR2 YYDKDF (reference sequence). CDR3 region: CATSARTGVRGEKLFV. CDR3 coding DNA: TGTGCCACCAGCGCCAGGACAGGGGTACGTGGCGAAAAACTGTTTGTT.

The genes are TRBV5-1 and TRBJ2-1, with 9 bases lining up with TRBD1. Germline CDR1 SGHRS, CDR2 YFSETQ. V gave up 2 bases and J gave up 6 bases; unmatched junction bases: 9. The CDR3 has 16 residues. CDR3 nucleotides: TGCGCCAGCAGCTTTACCGGGACAGGGTTGGTCAATGAGCAGTTCTTC. Protein sequence: CASSFTGTGLVNEQFF. The full variable domain, with the rest looked up from reference TRBV5-1 and TRBJ2-1, is KAGVTQTPRYLIKTRGQQVTLSCSPISGHRSVSWYQQTPGQGLQFLFEYFSETQRNKGNFPGRFSGRQFSNSRSEMNVSTLELGDSALYLCASSFTGTGLVNEQFFGPGTRLTVL.

This clonotype was detected once. It may be a read error: a sequence one base away is much more abundant. V is TRBV7-9 and J is TRBJ1-2; D is ambiguous. Trimming removed 4 bases at V and 6 bases at J, with 9 bases between. The CDR3 extends over 12 amino acids. The germline gives CDR1 SEHNR, CDR2 FQNEAQ (reference sequence). CDR3 protein: CASSWEVNGYTF. The CDR3 nucleotides read TGTGCCAGCAGCTGGGAGGTAAATGGCTACACCTTC.

The CDR3 sequence: CASSLIGRGAFF. The CDR3 coding sequence is TGTGCCAGCAGCTTAATTGGGAGGGGAGCTTTCTTT. V is TRBV14 and J is TRBJ1-1; a possible D gene is TRBD1 (5 bases). V lost 5 bases, J lost 10 bases, and 14 bases lay in between. Germline CDR1 is SGHDN and CDR2 is FVKESK. The CDR3 contains 12 residues.